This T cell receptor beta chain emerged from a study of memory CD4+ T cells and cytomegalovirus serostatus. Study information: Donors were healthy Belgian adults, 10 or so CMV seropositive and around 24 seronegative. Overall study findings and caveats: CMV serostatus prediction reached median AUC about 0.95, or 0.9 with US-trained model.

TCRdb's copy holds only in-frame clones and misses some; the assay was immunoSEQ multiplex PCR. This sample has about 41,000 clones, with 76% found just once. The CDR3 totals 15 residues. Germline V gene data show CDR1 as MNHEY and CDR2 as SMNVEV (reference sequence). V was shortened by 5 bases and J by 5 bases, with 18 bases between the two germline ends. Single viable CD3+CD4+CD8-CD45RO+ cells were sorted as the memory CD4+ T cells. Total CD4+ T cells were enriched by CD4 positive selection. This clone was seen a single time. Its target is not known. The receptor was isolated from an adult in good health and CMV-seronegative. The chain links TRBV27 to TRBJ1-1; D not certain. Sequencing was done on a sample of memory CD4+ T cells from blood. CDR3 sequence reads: CASSKGPSSGTEAFF. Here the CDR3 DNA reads TGTGCCAGCAGTAAAGGACCCTCAAGCGGTACTGAAGCTTTCTTT.